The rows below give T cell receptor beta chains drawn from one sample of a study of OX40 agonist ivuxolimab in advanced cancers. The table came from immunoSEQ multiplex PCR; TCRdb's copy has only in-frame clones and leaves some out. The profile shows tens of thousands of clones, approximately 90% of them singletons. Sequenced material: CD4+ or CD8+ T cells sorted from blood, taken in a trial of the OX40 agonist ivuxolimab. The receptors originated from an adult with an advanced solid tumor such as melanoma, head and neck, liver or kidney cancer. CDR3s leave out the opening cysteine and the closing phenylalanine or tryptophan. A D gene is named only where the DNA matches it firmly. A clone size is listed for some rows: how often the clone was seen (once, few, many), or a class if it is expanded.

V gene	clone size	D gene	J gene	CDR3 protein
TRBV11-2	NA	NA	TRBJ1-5	ASSWGGAGQPQH
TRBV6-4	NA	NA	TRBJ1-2	ASSDWRMGRSANYGYT
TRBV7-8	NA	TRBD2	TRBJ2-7	ASSSGLARDEQY
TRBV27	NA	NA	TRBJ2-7	ASSYRKYYEQY
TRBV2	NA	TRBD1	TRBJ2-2	ASSEGQGYTGELF
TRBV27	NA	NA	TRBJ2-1	ASSFGPDYNEQF
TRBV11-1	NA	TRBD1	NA	ASSPSTGAYEQY
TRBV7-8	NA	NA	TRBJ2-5	ASSSHPFVGREETQY
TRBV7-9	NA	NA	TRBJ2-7	ASSSGQLNAHEQY
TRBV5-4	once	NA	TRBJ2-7	ASSLGRDSYYEQY
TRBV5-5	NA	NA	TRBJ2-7	ASSLGGVSSYEQY
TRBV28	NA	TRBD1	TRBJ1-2	ASSKNRGEVYGYT
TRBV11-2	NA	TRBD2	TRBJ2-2	ASSYGTSGTRGELF
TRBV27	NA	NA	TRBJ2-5	ASSLSAVTKGQETQY
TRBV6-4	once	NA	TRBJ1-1	ASSDGLDGTEAF